The 9 T cell receptor beta chains in this list originate from one sample, sequenced in a study of blood T cell repertoires in COVID-19. Profiled with immunoSEQ multiplex PCR; TCRdb holds only in-frame clones, not every one. This sample yields 270,000 or so clones, of which more than 75% are seen a single time; 2.6% belongs to the top ten. Sequenced material: PBMCs or T cells enriched from blood (not recorded which). The receptors originated from a woman aged 18 to 35 who had recovered from COVID-19.

The chain couples TRBV11-3 to TRBJ1-1; TRBD1 matches at 8 bases. The CDR3 spans 15 residues. CDR1 is SGHNT and CDR2 is YENEEA in the germline V gene. V lost 0 bases to trimming and J lost 4 bases; unmatched junction nucleotides: 4. CDR3 residues: CASSLDMTGATEAFF. The CDR3 DNA follows: TGTGCCAGCAGCTTAGATATGACAGGGGCCACTGAAGCTTTCTTT.

The table lists this clone with a count of one. This chain uses TRBV15 with TRBJ1-1; D is ambiguous. CDR1 and CDR2 from the germline V gene are LNHNV and YYDKDF (reference sequence). This CDR3 is built from 13 residues. Trimming pared 4 bases from V and 1 base from J, leaving 7 bases between. The CDR3 reads CATSIRGNTEAFF. Written as DNA, the CDR3 is TGTGCCACCAGCATACGGGGGAACACTGAAGCTTTCTTT. The full variable domain, with the rest looked up from reference TRBV15 and TRBJ1-1, is DAMVIQNPRYQVTQFGKPVTLSCSQTLNHNVMYWYQQKSSQAPKLLFHYYDKDFNNEADTPDNFQSRRPNTSFCFLDIRSPGLGDTAMYLCATSIRGNTEAFFGQGTRLTVV.

The rearrangement links TRBV2 to TRBJ1-2, with D perhaps TRBD1 (6 bases). Trimming took 6 bases from V and 4 from J, leaving 18 bases between them. The CDR3 is 15 residues long. Looked up from germline, CDR1 is SNHLY and CDR2 is FYNNEI. Here the CDR3 reads CASREETGNSYGYTF. The CDR3 bases are TGTGCCAGCAGGGAGGAAACAGGGAATAGCTATGGCTACACCTTC.

The chain has TRBV6-5 and TRBJ2-3; possible D gene TRBD2, 7 bases. Germline V lookup: CDR1 MNHEY, CDR2 SVGAGI. The CDR3 covers 15 residues. The V gene lost 5 bases and the J gene lost 6 bases, with 18 bases spanning the gap. The CDR3 DNA reads TGTGCCAGCAGTACCCAAGGGGGGGGCGGGGATACGCAGTATTTT. Translating it yields CASSTQGGGGDTQYF.

This clone occurred once. The chain is built from TRBV15 and TRBJ2-7, with D possibly matching TRBD2 (7 bases). Germline lookup yields CDR1 LNHNV and CDR2 YYDKDF (reference sequence). V lost 8 bases to trimming and J lost 3 bases, with 17 bases between them. The CDR3 extends over 14 amino acids. The CDR3 DNA follows: TGTGCCACCGGGGCTGGGGGGGGGCTCTACGAGCAGTACTTC. Translated, it gives CATGAGGGLYEQYF.

This clone came up once. The chain is built from TRBV7-2 and TRBJ1-6, with D possibly TRBD1 on 5 matching bases. Germline assignment: CDR1 SGHTA and CDR2 FQGNSA. V dropped 5 bases and J dropped 4 bases, with 6 bases sitting between them. This CDR3 is 13 amino acids long. This CDR3 is CASSRQYNSPLHF. The CDR3 DNA follows: TGTGCCAGCAGCAGACAGTATAATTCACCCCTCCACTTT.

The CDR3 loop is CASSFGQNGYTF. CDR3 bases: TGTGCCAGCAGTTTCGGACAGAATGGCTACACCTTC. V gene TRBV6-6 combines with J gene TRBJ1-2, with D maybe TRBD1 (6 bases). The CDR3 covers 12 residues. V was pared by 4 bases and J by 6 bases, with 9 bases between. The germline V gene encodes CDR1 MNHNY and CDR2 SVGAGI (reference sequence).

The chain combines TRBV5-1 with TRBJ1-2; D perhaps matches TRBD1 (6 bases). Germline-derived CDR1 and CDR2 are SGHRS and YFSETQ. Trimming took off 0 bases at V and 6 bases at J, with 12 bases between the two ends. The CDR3 contains 14 residues. The CDR3 loop is CASSLVVQGDGYTF. CDR3 nucleotide sequence: TGCGCCAGCAGCTTGGTCGTACAGGGAGATGGCTACACCTTC.

In its sample, this clone was seen once. The identical CDR3 is also encoded by other nucleotide sequences in the sample. This rearrangement joins TRBV7-3 to TRBJ2-3; 8 bases line up with TRBD2. Per germline, CDR1 SGHTA and CDR2 FQGTGA. The J segment lost 2 bases and the V segment lost 4 bases, leaving 5 bases of the junction unmatched. The CDR3 is 15 amino acids. CDR3 amino acids: CASSSSGRVTDTQYF. As DNA, the CDR3 is TGTGCCAGCAGCTCGAGCGGGAGAGTCACAGATACGCAGTATTTT.